The clone carrying this TCR beta chain occurred a few times. Its antigen remains unknown. These data belong to a study of T cells in Graves' hyperthyroidism and ophthalmopathy. Patients were excluded for uncontrolled infection, other autoimmune disease, pregnancy or lactation. Regions amplified from RNA transcripts were the TCR beta CDR3 regions. Primed by the HTBI set, a first-round RT-PCR was run on the TCR CDR3. TCRdb reanalysed the multiplex PCR reads using MiXCR and keeps one entry per CDR3 protein. Of about 200,000 distinct CDR3 sequences in the sample, about 17% were seen once. V shed 4 bases and J shed 0 bases, with 7 bases lying between them. CDR1 and CDR2 (germline): DFQATT, SNEGSKA (reference sequence). CDR3 length: 13 amino acids. Study-wide results and caveats: Ophthalmopathy was distinguished from stable hyperthyroidism by 13 V-J signatures. Blood shared most expanded thyroid clonotypes above 0.001.

Source material: blood. This rearrangement joins TRBV20-1 to TRBJ1-3; a possible D gene is TRBD1 (5 bases). The receptor comes from a woman in her forties or fifties with Graves' hyperthyroidism. This chain's CDR3 is CSATQDSGNTIYF. The CDR3 DNA follows: TGCAGTGCTACACAGGACTCTGGAAACACCATATATTTT.